These T cell receptor beta chains were read from a single sample in a study of vaccination effects on CD4 cells after COVID-19. Data came from immunoSEQ multiplex PCR; TCRdb stores just in-frame clones and leaves some out. Here the sample spans around 49,000 clones, around 70% being singletons. These receptors' targets are unknown. The sample here was CD4+ T cells from PBMCs cultured without peptide, taken after COVID-19 vaccination. These TCRs come from a human donor who received a COVID-19 vaccine. Each CDR3 is given with its conserved first and last residue. Each record gives: clone size, D gene, J gene, V gene, CDR3 DNA, CDR3 protein. The D gene is left open where the match is weak. Some rows mark clone size as missing; the rest say once, few, many or name a class of expanded clone.

clone size: NA; D gene: NA; J gene: TRBJ2-3; V gene: TRBV15; CDR3 DNA: TGTGCCACCAGTTATCGTGACACAGATACGCAGTATTTT; CDR3 protein: CATSYRDTDTQYF
clone size: NA; D gene: TRBD1; J gene: TRBJ1-2; V gene: TRBV11-2; CDR3 DNA: TGTGCCAGCAGCCTCCGGGACAGGGGGCCCGGAGGCTACACCTTC; CDR3 protein: CASSLRDRGPGGYTF
clone size: NA; D gene: NA; J gene: TRBJ2-1; V gene: TRBV7-6; CDR3 DNA: TGTGCCAGCAGCTTAGTAGCGAGTGGGAGTCATGAGCAGTTCTTC; CDR3 protein: CASSLVASGSHEQFF
clone size: NA; D gene: NA; J gene: TRBJ1-1; V gene: TRBV11-3; CDR3 DNA: TGTGCCAGCAGCTTAGACAGGGACACTGAAGCTTTCTTT; CDR3 protein: CASSLDRDTEAFF
clone size: NA; D gene: TRBD1; J gene: TRBJ1-5; V gene: TRBV7-9; CDR3 DNA: TGTGCCAGCAGCTTAGGGGCCGTCAGGGGGCCGGGCAATCAGCCCCAGCATTTT; CDR3 protein: CASSLGAVRGPGNQPQHF
clone size: NA; D gene: NA; J gene: TRBJ1-2; V gene: TRBV5-1; CDR3 DNA: TGCGCCAGCAGCTTAACGGGGTGGGACTATGGCTACACCTTC; CDR3 protein: CASSLTGWDYGYTF
clone size: NA; D gene: NA; J gene: TRBJ1-5; V gene: TRBV5-1; CDR3 DNA: TGCGCCAGCTCCCTGGTGGGGGAACCCAATCAGCCCCAGCATTTT; CDR3 protein: CASSLVGEPNQPQHF
clone size: few; D gene: NA; J gene: TRBJ1-1; V gene: TRBV2; CDR3 DNA: TGTGCCAGCAGCGCGACCAGCTCTGAAGCTTTCTTT; CDR3 protein: CASSATSSEAFF
clone size: NA; D gene: TRBD1; J gene: TRBJ2-3; V gene: TRBV13; CDR3 DNA: TGTGCCAGCAGCGGGGGACAGGGGTGGCGCGGGGGGCTCGCAGATACGCAGTATTTT; CDR3 protein: CASSGGQGWRGGLADTQYF
clone size: NA; D gene: NA; J gene: TRBJ1-5; V gene: TRBV27; CDR3 DNA: TGTGCCAGCAGTTTCTTGGGCAGTAGCAATCAGCCCCAGCATTTT; CDR3 protein: CASSFLGSSNQPQHF
clone size: NA; D gene: TRBD1; J gene: TRBJ1-2; V gene: TRBV24-1; CDR3 DNA: TGTGCCACCAGTGGGGCGCAGGGGGCAATCTATGGCTACACCTTC; CDR3 protein: CATSGAQGAIYGYTF
clone size: NA; D gene: TRBD1; J gene: TRBJ1-2; V gene: TRBV12-3/TRBV12-4; CDR3 DNA: TGTGCCAGCAGTGGGGACAGTAACTATGGCTACACCTTC; CDR3 protein: CASSGDSNYGYTF
clone size: NA; D gene: NA; J gene: TRBJ2-1; V gene: TRBV11-1; CDR3 DNA: TGTGCCAGCAGCTTAGCGGTCCAGAACAATGAGCAGTTCTTC; CDR3 protein: CASSLAVQNNEQFF
clone size: NA; D gene: NA; J gene: TRBJ2-3; V gene: TRBV6-5; CDR3 DNA: TGTGCCAGCGGACGAGCAGATACGCAGTATTTT; CDR3 protein: CASGRADTQYF
clone size: NA; D gene: NA; J gene: TRBJ1-1; V gene: TRBV11-2; CDR3 DNA: TGTGCCAGCAGCTTAGATCCGAACAGGGAAACTGAAGCTTTCTTT; CDR3 protein: CASSLDPNRETEAFF
clone size: NA; D gene: TRBD2; J gene: TRBJ2-1; V gene: TRBV5-1; CDR3 DNA: TGCGCCAGCGAACCCAGCGGGGTGAGCAATGAGCAGTTCTTC; CDR3 protein: CASEPSGVSNEQFF
clone size: NA; D gene: TRBD2; J gene: TRBJ2-7; V gene: TRBV4-2; CDR3 DNA: TGTGCCAGCAGCCAAGATCGGGGGGGACGGTTACACGAGCAGTACTTC; CDR3 protein: CASSQDRGGRLHEQYF
clone size: NA; D gene: TRBD1; J gene: TRBJ1-2; V gene: TRBV28; CDR3 DNA: TGTGCCAGCAGTTTCCCGCTAAGCCGGGACAGGGATGATGGCTACACCTTC; CDR3 protein: CASSFPLSRDRDDGYTF
clone size: NA; D gene: NA; J gene: TRBJ2-3; V gene: TRBV7-9; CDR3 DNA: TGTGCCAGCAGCGTATCGCAAAACCGGGACCCGCAGTATTTT; CDR3 protein: CASSVSQNRDPQYF
clone size: NA; D gene: NA; J gene: TRBJ1-2; V gene: TRBV25-1; CDR3 DNA: TGTGCCAGCAGTGCCACCTTAGACTATGGCTACACCTTC; CDR3 protein: CASSATLDYGYTF
clone size: NA; D gene: NA; J gene: TRBJ2-2; V gene: TRBV13; CDR3 DNA: TGTGCCAGCAGCTTACGTCGTACAACCACCGGGGAGCTGTTTTTT; CDR3 protein: CASSLRRTTTGELFF
clone size: NA; D gene: NA; J gene: TRBJ2-3; V gene: TRBV18; CDR3 DNA: TGTGCCAGCTCTTCTCAGCGGAGCACAGATACGCAGTATTTT; CDR3 protein: CASSSQRSTDTQYF
clone size: NA; D gene: NA; J gene: TRBJ1-6; V gene: TRBV5-1; CDR3 DNA: TGCGCCAGCAGCTTGGAGGTAGAGGATTCACCCCTCCACTTT; CDR3 protein: CASSLEVEDSPLHF
clone size: NA; D gene: NA; J gene: TRBJ2-7; V gene: TRBV5-1; CDR3 DNA: TGCGCCAGCAGCTTGGGGACAAACTCCTACGAGCAGTACTTC; CDR3 protein: CASSLGTNSYEQYF
clone size: NA; D gene: NA; J gene: TRBJ1-6; V gene: TRBV5-1; CDR3 DNA: TGCGCCAGCAGCTTGGGGGGGAGTAGGACCCGAAATTCACCCCTCCACTTT; CDR3 protein: CASSLGGSRTRNSPLHF
clone size: few; D gene: NA; J gene: TRBJ1-1; V gene: TRBV6-6; CDR3 DNA: TGTGCCAGCAGTTACGAATCACCCCGCCTCGCTGAAGCTTTCTTT; CDR3 protein: CASSYESPRLAEAFF
clone size: NA; D gene: NA; J gene: TRBJ2-3; V gene: TRBV6-1; CDR3 DNA: TGTGCCAGCAGTGAAGGCGGCTACACAGATACGCAGTATTTT; CDR3 protein: CASSEGGYTDTQYF
clone size: NA; D gene: NA; J gene: TRBJ1-5; V gene: TRBV14; CDR3 DNA: TGTGCCAGCCCCAATTGGGGTTGTCAGCCCCAGCATTTT; CDR3 protein: CASPNWGCQPQHF
clone size: once; D gene: TRBD1; J gene: TRBJ2-1; V gene: TRBV19; CDR3 DNA: TGTGCCAGTAGTATAGAGGGGGACAGGGGGGGTGTCGGACGCTCCTACAATGAGCAGTTCTTC; CDR3 protein: CASSIEGDRGGVGRSYNEQFF
clone size: few; D gene: TRBD2; J gene: TRBJ2-3; V gene: TRBV6-5; CDR3 DNA: TGTGCCAGCAGTATCGGGGGGACAGATACGCAGTATTTT; CDR3 protein: CASSIGGTDTQYF
clone size: NA; D gene: TRBD1; J gene: TRBJ2-7; V gene: TRBV14; CDR3 DNA: TGTGCCAGCAGCCTTGGGACAGGGCCCTTCTTCGAGCAGTACTTC; CDR3 protein: CASSLGTGPFFEQYF
clone size: NA; D gene: NA; J gene: TRBJ2-7; V gene: TRBV21-1; CDR3 DNA: TGTGCCAGCACCCCTAATAGGGGTTGGTTTATCTACGAGCAGTACTTC; CDR3 protein: CASTPNRGWFIYEQYF
clone size: few; D gene: NA; J gene: TRBJ1-5; V gene: TRBV28; CDR3 DNA: TGTGCCAGCAGTTTACTCACAGGGAACAATCAGCCCCAGCATTTT; CDR3 protein: CASSLLTGNNQPQHF
clone size: NA; D gene: NA; J gene: TRBJ2-6; V gene: TRBV19; CDR3 DNA: TGTGCCAGTAGTAGGGGTAGGGCGTACTCTGGGGCCAACGTCCTGACTTTC; CDR3 protein: CASSRGRAYSGANVLTF
clone size: NA; D gene: NA; J gene: TRBJ1-2; V gene: TRBV4-1; CDR3 DNA: TGCGCCAGCAGCCAAGGACACACTAACTATGGCTACACCTTC; CDR3 protein: CASSQGHTNYGYTF
clone size: NA; D gene: NA; J gene: TRBJ1-2; V gene: TRBV10-3; CDR3 DNA: TGTGCCCCCTGGGGGGGGAACTATGGCTACACCTTC; CDR3 protein: CAPWGGNYGYTF
clone size: NA; D gene: TRBD1; J gene: TRBJ2-7; V gene: TRBV6-2/TRBV6-3; CDR3 DNA: TGTGCCAGCAGCCCTCCTCCGGGACAGGGAGGGTACGAGCAGTACTTC; CDR3 protein: CASSPPPGQGGYEQYF
clone size: NA; D gene: NA; J gene: TRBJ2-1; V gene: TRBV5-1; CDR3 DNA: TGCGCCAGCAGCTTGGGAACTTACAATGAGCAGTTCTTC; CDR3 protein: CASSLGTYNEQFF
clone size: NA; D gene: NA; J gene: TRBJ2-1; V gene: TRBV2; CDR3 DNA: TGTGCCAGCAGTGAGGTACAGGGAGGCTCCTACAATGAGCAGTTCTTC; CDR3 protein: CASSEVQGGSYNEQFF
clone size: NA; D gene: NA; J gene: TRBJ2-5; V gene: TRBV5-1; CDR3 DNA: TGCGCCAGCAGCTTGGCCGGGCTAGGGTTGAGTGAGACCCAGTACTTC; CDR3 protein: CASSLAGLGLSETQYF
clone size: NA; D gene: NA; J gene: TRBJ2-1; V gene: TRBV4-1; CDR3 DNA: TGCGCCAGCAGGTTCGACCCTCGCCGGCCCGGCTACAATGAGCAGTTCTTC; CDR3 protein: CASRFDPRRPGYNEQFF
clone size: NA; D gene: NA; J gene: TRBJ1-1; V gene: TRBV4-1; CDR3 DNA: TGCGCCAGCAGCCAAGAGACAGGTTTCACTGAAGCTTTCTTT; CDR3 protein: CASSQETGFTEAFF
clone size: NA; D gene: TRBD2; J gene: TRBJ2-7; V gene: TRBV27; CDR3 DNA: TGTGCCAGAGCGGGACGCTACGAGCAGTACTTC; CDR3 protein: CARAGRYEQYF
clone size: NA; D gene: TRBD1; J gene: TRBJ1-3; V gene: TRBV5-1; CDR3 DNA: TGCGCCAGCAGCCGGGGACAGGAGAAAAACACCATATATTTT; CDR3 protein: CASSRGQEKNTIYF
clone size: NA; D gene: NA; J gene: TRBJ1-4; V gene: TRBV19; CDR3 DNA: TGTGCCAGTAGTATAGTCGCCGCCTGGAAACTGTTTTTT; CDR3 protein: CASSIVAAWKLFF
clone size: few; D gene: TRBD2; J gene: TRBJ2-3; V gene: TRBV18; CDR3 DNA: TGTGCCAGCTCACCACCGATGGGGCGAGCGGGGGGGTTCACAGATACGCAGTATTTT; CDR3 protein: CASSPPMGRAGGFTDTQYF
clone size: NA; D gene: NA; J gene: TRBJ1-1; V gene: TRBV18; CDR3 DNA: TGTGCCAGCTCACCGCAGGGTAGGACTGAAGCTTTCTTT; CDR3 protein: CASSPQGRTEAFF
clone size: few; D gene: NA; J gene: TRBJ1-1; V gene: TRBV7-9; CDR3 DNA: TGTGCCAGCAGCTTATTCGAGGGGGCTGAAGCTTTCTTT; CDR3 protein: CASSLFEGAEAFF
clone size: NA; D gene: TRBD1; J gene: TRBJ1-1; V gene: TRBV30; CDR3 DNA: TGTGCCTGGATGAAGACAGGGGACACTGAAGCTTTCTTT; CDR3 protein: CAWMKTGDTEAFF
clone size: NA; D gene: NA; J gene: TRBJ1-5; V gene: TRBV4-2; CDR3 DNA: TGTGCCAGCAGCCAAGATAGAACCCAGCCCCAGCATTTT; CDR3 protein: CASSQDRTQPQHF
clone size: NA; D gene: TRBD1; J gene: TRBJ1-3; V gene: TRBV6-5; CDR3 DNA: TGTGCCAGCAGCCGACAGGGACCTGGAAACACCATATATTTT; CDR3 protein: CASSRQGPGNTIYF
clone size: once; D gene: TRBD2; J gene: TRBJ2-3; V gene: TRBV7-8; CDR3 DNA: TGTGCCAGCAGCTTAGCTCCAGCGGGAAGCACAGATACGCAGTATTTT; CDR3 protein: CASSLAPAGSTDTQYF
clone size: NA; D gene: TRBD2; J gene: TRBJ2-7; V gene: TRBV11-2; CDR3 DNA: TGTGCCAGCAGCCCAGCCCACGGGGGGTCCTACGAGCAGTACTTC; CDR3 protein: CASSPAHGGSYEQYF
clone size: NA; D gene: NA; J gene: TRBJ2-1; V gene: TRBV5-1; CDR3 DNA: TGCGCCAGCAGCGGGGGCTCCTCCTACAATGAGCAGTTCTTC; CDR3 protein: CASSGGSSYNEQFF
clone size: NA; D gene: TRBD2; J gene: TRBJ2-5; V gene: TRBV5-1; CDR3 DNA: TGCGCCAGCAGCTTTCGTGACGGGGGGGCTGGAGAGACCCAGTACTTC; CDR3 protein: CASSFRDGGAGETQYF